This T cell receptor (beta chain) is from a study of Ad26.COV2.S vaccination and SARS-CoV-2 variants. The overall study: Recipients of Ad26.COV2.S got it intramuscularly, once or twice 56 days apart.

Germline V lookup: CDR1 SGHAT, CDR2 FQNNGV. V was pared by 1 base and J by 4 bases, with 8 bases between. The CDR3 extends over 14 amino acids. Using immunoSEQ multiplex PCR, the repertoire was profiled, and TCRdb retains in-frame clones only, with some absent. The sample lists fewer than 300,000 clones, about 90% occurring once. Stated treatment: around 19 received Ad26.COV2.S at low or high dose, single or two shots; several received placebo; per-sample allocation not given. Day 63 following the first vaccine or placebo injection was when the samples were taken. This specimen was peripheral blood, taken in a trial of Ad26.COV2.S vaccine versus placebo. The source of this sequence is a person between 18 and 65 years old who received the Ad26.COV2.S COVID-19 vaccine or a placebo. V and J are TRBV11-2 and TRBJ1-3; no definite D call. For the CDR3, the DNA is TGTGCCAGCAGCTTAGGATTTTCGGGAAACACCATATATTTT. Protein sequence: CASSLGFSGNTIYF.